This TCR beta chain is drawn from a study of response to subunit inactivated influenza vaccine. The V gene lost 3 bases and the J gene lost 1 base, with 7 bases spanning the gap. This CDR3 region has 13 residues. Germline CDR1 SGHRS, CDR2 YFSETQ. Study findings and constraints: Each seasonal influenza vaccination recruits few new T cells, the authors suggested.

TCRdb passed the RT-PCR reads through MiXCR, listing each CDR3 protein once. The sample consists of hundreds of thousands of distinct CDR3 sequences, 7.5% to 8.5% of them appearing once. Turning to this clonotype: Its antigen is unidentified.

The sequence was collected from a man aged 45-69 years who received an inactivated influenza vaccine. Specimen: PBMCs from blood, collected around 25 months after vaccination. The V gene is TRBV5-1, the J gene TRBJ1-1, with D unclear. CDR3 sequence (DNA): TGCGCCAGCAGCTCCTCCCGGAACACTGAAGCTTTCTTT. Translating it yields CASSSSRNTEAFF.